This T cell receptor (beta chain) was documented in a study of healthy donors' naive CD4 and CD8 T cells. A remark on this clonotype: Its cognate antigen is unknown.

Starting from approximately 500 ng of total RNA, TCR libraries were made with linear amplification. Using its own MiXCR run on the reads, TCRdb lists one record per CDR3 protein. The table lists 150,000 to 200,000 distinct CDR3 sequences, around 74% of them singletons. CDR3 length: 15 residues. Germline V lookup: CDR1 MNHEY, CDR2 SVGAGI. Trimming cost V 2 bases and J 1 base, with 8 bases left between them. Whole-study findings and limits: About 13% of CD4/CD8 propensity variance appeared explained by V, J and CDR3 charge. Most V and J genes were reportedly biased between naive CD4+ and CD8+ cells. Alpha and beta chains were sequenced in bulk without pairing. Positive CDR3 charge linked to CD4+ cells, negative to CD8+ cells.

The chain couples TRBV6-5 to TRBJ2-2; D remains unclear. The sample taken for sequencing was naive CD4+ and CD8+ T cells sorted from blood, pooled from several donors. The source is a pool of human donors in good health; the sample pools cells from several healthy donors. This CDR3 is CASSYRAENTGELFF. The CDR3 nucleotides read TGTGCCAGCAGTTACAGGGCAGAGAACACCGGGGAGCTGTTTTTT.